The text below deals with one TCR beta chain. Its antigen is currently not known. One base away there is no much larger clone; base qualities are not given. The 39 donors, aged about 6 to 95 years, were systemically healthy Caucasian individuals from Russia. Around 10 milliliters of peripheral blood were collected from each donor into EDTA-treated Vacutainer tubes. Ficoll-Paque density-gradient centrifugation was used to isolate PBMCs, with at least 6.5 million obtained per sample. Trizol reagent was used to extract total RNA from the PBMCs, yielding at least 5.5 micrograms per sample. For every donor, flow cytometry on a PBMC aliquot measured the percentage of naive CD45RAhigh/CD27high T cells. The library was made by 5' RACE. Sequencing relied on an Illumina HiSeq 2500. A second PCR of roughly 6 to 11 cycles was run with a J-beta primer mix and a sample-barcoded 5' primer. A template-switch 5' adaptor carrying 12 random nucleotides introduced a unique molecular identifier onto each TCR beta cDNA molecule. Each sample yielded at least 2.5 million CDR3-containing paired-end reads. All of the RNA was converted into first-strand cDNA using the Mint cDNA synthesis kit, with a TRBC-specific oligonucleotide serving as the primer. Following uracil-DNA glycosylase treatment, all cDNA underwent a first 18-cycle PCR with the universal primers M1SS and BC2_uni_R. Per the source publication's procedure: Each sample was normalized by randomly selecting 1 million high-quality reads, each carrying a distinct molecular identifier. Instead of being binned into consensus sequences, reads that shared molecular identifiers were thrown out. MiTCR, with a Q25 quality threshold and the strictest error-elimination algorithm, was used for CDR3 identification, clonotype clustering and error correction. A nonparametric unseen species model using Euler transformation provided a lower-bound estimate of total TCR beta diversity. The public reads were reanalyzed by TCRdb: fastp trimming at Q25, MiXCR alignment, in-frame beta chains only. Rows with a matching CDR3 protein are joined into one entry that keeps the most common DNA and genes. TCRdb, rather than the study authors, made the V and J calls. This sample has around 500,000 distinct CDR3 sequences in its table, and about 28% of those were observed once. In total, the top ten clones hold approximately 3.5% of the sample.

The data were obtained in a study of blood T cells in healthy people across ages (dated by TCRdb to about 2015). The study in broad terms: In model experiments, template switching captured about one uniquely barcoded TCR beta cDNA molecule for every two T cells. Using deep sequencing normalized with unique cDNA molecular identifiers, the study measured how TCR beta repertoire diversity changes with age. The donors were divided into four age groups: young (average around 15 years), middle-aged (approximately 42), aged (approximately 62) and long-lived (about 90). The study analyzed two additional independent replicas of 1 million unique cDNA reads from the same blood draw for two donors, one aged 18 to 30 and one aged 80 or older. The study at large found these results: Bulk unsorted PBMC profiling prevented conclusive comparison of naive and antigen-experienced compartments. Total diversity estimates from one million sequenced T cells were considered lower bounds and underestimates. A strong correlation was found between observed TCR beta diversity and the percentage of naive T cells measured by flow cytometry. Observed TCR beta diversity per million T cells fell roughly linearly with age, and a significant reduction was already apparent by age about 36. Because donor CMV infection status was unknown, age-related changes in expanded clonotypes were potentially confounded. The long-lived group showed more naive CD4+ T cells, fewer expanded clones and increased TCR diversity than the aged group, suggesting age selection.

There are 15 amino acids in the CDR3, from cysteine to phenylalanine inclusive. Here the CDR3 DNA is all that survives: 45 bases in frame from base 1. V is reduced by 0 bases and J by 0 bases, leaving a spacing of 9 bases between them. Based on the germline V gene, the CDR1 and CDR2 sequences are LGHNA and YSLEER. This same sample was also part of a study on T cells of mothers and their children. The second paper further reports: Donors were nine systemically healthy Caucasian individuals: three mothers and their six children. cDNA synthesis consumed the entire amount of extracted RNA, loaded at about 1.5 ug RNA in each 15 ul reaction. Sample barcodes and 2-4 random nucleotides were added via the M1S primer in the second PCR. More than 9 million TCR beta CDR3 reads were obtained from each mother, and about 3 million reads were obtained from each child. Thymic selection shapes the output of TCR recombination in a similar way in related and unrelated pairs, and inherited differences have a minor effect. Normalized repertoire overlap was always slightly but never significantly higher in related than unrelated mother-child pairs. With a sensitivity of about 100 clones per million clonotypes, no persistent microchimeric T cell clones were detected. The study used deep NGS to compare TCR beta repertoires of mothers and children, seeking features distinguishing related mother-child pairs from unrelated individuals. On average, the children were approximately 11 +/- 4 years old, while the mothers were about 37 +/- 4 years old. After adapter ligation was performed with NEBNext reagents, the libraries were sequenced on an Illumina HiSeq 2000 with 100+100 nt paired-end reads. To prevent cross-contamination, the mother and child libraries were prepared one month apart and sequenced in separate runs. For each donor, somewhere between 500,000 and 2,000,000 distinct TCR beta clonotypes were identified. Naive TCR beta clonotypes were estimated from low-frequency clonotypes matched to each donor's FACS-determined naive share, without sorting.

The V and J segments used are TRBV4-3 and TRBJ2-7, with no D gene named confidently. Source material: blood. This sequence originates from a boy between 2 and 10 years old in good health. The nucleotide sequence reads TGCGCCAGCAGCCAAGAAGGCCTGCCCTCCTACGAGCAGTACTTC. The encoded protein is CASSQEGLPSYEQYF.